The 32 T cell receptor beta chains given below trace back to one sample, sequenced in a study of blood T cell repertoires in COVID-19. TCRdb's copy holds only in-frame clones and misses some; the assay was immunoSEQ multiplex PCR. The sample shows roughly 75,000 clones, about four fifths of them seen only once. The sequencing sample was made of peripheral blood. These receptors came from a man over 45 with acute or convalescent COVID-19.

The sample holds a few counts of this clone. In DNA form, the CDR3 reads TGTGCCACCAGTGGAGGGACAGGGTGGAGGGACGAGCAGTACTTC. Residues: CATSGGTGWRDEQYF. The chain joins TRBV24-1 to TRBJ2-7, with 9 nucleotides matching TRBD1. V gave up 5 bases and J gave up 5 bases; unmatched junction bases: 9. Germline V gene data show CDR1 as KGHDR and CDR2 as SFDVKD. This CDR3 contains 15 residues.

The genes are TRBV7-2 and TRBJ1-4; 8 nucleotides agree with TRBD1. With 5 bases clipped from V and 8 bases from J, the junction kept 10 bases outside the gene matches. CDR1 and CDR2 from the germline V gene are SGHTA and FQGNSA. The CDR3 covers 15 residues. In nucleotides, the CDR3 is TGTGCCAGCAGCAGTCAGGGGGCAGGTGGCGAAAAACTGTTTTTT. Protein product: CASSSQGAGGEKLFF.

The CDR3 DNA is TGTGCCTGGAGTGTCAGTGAAAAACTGTTTTTT. Amino acid sequence: CAWSVSEKLFF. The chain joins TRBV30 to TRBJ1-4; no clear D. The CDR3 contains 11 residues. The germline V gene has CDR1 GTSNPN and CDR2 SVGIG (reference sequence). V dropped 0 bases and J dropped 7 bases, with 3 bases sitting between them.

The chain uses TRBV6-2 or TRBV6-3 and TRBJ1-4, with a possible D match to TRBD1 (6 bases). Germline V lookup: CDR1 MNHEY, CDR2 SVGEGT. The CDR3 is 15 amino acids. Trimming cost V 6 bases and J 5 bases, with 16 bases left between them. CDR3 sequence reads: CASSPGQLLNEKLFF. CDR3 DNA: TGTGCCAGCAGCCCCGGACAGCTACTAAATGAAAAACTGTTTTTT.

The CDR3 nucleotides are TGCAGCGTGGTACAGGGGTCCTACAATGAGCAGTTCTTC. It is translated as CSVVQGSYNEQFF. The chain employs TRBV29-1 and TRBJ2-1, with 7 bases fitting TRBD1. The V segment lost 6 bases and the J segment 1 base; nucleotides outside the gene matches: 3. The CDR3 is 13 residues long. Germline loops: CDR1 SQVTM, CDR2 ANQGSEA.

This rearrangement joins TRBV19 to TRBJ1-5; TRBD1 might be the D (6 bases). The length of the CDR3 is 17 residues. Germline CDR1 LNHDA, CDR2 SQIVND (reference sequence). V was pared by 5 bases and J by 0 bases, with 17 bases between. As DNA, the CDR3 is TGTGCCAGTAGTCCTCCTAACAGGGACTATAGCAATCAGCCCCAGCATTTT. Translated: CASSPPNRDYSNQPQHF.

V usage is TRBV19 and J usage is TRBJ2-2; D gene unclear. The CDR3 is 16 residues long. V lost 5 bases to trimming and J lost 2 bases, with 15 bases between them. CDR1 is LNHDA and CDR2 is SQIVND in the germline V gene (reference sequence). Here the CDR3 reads CASSPSVVANTGELFF. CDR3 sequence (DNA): TGTGCCAGTAGTCCATCTGTTGTGGCTAACACCGGGGAGCTGTTTTTT.

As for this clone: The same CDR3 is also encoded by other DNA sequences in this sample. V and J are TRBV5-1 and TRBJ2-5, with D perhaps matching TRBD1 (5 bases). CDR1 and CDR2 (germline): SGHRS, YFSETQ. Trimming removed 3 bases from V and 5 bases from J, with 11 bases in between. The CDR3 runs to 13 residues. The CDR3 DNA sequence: TGCGCCAGCAGCTCTGGGGCGAGGGAGACCCAGTACTTC. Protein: CASSSGARETQYF.

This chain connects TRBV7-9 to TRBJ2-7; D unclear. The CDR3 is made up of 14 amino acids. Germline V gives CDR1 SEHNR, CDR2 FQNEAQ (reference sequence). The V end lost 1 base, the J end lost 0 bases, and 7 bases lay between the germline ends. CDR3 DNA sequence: TGTGCCAGCAGCTTAGGCAGAAGCTCCTACGAGCAGTACTTC. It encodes CASSLGRSSYEQYF.

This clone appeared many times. The CDR3 sequence: CASSEKGGGTGDEQYF. CDR3 in DNA: TGTGCCAGCAGTGAAAAGGGAGGGGGGACAGGGGACGAGCAGTACTTC. V and J are TRBV2 and TRBJ2-7; 10 nucleotides match TRBD1. V lost 2 bases and J lost 5; bases outside the gene matches: 9. The CDR3 spans 16 residues. CDR1 is SNHLY and CDR2 is FYNNEI in the germline V gene.

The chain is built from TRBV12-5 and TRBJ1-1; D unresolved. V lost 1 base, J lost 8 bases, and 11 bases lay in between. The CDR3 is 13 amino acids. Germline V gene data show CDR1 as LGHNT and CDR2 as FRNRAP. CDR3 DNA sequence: TGTGCTAGTGGTTTGGAGTGGGCAGTGGAAGCTTTCTTT. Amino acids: CASGLEWAVEAFF. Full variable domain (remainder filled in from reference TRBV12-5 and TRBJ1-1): DARVTQTPRHKVTEMGQEVTMRCQPILGHNTVFWYRQTMMQGLELLAYFRNRAPLDDSGMPKDRFSAEMPDATLATLKIQPSEPRDSAVYFCASGLEWAVEAFFGQGTRLTVV.

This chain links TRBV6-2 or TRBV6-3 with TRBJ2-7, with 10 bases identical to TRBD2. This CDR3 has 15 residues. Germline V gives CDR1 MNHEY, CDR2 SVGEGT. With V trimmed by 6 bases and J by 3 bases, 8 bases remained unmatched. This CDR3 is CASSSTSGDRYEQYF. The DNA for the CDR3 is TGTGCCAGCAGCTCAACTAGCGGGGACCGCTACGAGCAGTACTTC.

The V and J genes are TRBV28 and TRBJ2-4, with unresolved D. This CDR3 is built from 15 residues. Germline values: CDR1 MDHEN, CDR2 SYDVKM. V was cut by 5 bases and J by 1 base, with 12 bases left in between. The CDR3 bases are TGTGCCAGCAGTCCCTCGGGTGAGGCCAAAAACATTCAGTACTTC. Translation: CASSPSGEAKNIQYF.

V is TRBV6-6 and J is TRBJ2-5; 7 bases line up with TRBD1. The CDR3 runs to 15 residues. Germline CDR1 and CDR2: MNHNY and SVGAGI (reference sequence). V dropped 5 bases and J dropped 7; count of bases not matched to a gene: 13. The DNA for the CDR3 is TGTGCCAGCAGTGCACCCCGGGACAGTTTCGTGACCCAGTACTTC. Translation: CASSAPRDSFVTQYF.

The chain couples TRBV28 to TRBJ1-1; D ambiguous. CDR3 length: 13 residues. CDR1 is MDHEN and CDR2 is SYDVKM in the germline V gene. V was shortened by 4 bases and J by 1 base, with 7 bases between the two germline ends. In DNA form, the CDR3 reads TGTGCCAGCAGTTATGGTAGGAACACTGAAGCTTTCTTT. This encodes CASSYGRNTEAFF.

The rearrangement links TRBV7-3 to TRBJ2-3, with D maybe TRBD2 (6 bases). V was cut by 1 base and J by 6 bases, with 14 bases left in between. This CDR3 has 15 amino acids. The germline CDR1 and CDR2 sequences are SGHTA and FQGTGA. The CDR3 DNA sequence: TGTGCCAGCAGCTTAAAGGCCGGGAGAGGCGATACGCAGTATTTT. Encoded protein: CASSLKAGRGDTQYF. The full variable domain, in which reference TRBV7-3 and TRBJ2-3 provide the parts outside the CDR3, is GAGVSQTPSNKVTEKGKYVELRCDPISGHTALYWYRQSLGQGPEFLIYFQGTGAADDSGLPNDRFFAVRPEGSVSTLKIQRTERGDSAVYLCASSLKAGRGDTQYFGPGTRLTVL.

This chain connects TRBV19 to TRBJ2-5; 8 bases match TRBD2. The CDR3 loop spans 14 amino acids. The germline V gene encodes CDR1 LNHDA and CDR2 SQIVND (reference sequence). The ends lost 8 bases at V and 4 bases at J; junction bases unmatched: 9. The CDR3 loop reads CASGESGGRETQYF. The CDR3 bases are TGTGCCAGTGGAGAGAGCGGGGGCCGAGAGACCCAGTACTTC.

CDR3 DNA sequence: TGTGCCAGCACCAGGACAGGGTGGCAGCCCCAGCATTTT. The encoded protein is CASTRTGWQPQHF. The chain joins TRBV5-8 to TRBJ1-5; 8 bases fit TRBD1. The CDR3 sequence is 13 residues long. V was pared by 6 bases and J by 7 bases, with 6 bases of the junction left unmatched. CDR1 SGHTS and CDR2 YDEGEE come from the germline V gene.

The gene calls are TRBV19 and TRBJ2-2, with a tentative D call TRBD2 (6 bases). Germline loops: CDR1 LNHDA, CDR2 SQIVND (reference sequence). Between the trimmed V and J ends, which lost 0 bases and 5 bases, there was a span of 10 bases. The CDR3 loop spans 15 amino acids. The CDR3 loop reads CASSIDWRVTGELFF. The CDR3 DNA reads TGTGCCAGTAGTATAGATTGGAGGGTTACCGGGGAGCTGTTTTTT.

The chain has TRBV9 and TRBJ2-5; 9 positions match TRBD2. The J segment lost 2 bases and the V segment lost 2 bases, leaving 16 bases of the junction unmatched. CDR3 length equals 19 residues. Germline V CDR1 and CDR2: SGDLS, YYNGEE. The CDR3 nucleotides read TGTGCCAGCAGCGTTTACCCCCCAGGGAGCGGGGGGCCGCAAGAGACCCAGTACTTC. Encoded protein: CASSVYPPGSGGPQETQYF.

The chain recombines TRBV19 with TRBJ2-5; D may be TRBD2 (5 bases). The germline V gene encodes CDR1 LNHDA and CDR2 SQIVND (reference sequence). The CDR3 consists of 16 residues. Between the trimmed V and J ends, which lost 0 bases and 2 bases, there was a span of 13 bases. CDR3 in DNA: TGTGCCAGTAGTATAGATCTCCCGGGCGGGCAAGAGACCCAGTACTTC. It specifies CASSIDLPGGQETQYF.

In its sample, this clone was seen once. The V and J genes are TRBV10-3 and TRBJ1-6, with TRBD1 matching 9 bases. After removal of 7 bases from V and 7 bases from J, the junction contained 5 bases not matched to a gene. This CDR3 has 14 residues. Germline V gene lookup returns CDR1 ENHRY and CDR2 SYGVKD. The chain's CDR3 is CAINPGQGNSPLHF. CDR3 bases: TGTGCCATCAACCCGGGACAGGGCAATTCACCCCTCCACTTT.

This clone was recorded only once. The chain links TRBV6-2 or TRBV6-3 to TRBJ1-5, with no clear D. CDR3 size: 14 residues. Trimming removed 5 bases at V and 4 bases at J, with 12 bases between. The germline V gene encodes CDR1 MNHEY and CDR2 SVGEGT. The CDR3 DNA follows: TGTGCCAGCAGTACCTCGACTTCTAATCAGCCCCAGCATTTT. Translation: CASSTSTSNQPQHF.

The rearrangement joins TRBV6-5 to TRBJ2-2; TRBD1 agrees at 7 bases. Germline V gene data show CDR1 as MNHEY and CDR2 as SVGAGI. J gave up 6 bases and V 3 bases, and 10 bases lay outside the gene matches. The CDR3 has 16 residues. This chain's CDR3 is CASSYKGQSSPGELFF. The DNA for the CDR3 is TGTGCCAGCAGTTATAAGGGACAGTCGTCTCCCGGGGAGCTGTTTTTT.

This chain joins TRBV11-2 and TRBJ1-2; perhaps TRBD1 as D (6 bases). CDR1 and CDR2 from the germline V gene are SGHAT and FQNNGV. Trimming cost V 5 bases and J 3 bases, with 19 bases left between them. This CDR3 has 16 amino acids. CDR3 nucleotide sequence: TGTGCCAGCAGCCCTAGGGCACAGGGCTTTGACTATGGCTACACCTTC. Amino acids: CASSPRAQGFDYGYTF.

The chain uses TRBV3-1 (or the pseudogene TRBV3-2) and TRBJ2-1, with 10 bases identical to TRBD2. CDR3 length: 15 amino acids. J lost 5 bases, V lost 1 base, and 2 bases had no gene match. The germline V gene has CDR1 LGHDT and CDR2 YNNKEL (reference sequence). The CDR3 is CASSQGSGRNNEQFF. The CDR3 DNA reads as TGTGCCAGCAGCCAAGGTAGCGGGAGGAACAATGAGCAGTTCTTC.

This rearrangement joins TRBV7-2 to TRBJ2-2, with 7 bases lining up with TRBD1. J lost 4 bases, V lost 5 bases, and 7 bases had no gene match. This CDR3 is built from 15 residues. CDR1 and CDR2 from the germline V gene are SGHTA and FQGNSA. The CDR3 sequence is CASSSRQGVTGELFF. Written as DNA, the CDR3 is TGTGCCAGCAGCAGCCGACAGGGTGTCACCGGGGAGCTGTTTTTT. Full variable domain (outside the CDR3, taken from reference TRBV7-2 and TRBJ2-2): GAGVSQSPSNKVTEKGKDVELRCDPISGHTALYWYRQSLGQGLEFLIYFQGNSAPDKSGLPSDRFSAERTGGSVSTLTIQRTQQEDSAVYLCASSSRQGVTGELFFGEGSRLTVL.

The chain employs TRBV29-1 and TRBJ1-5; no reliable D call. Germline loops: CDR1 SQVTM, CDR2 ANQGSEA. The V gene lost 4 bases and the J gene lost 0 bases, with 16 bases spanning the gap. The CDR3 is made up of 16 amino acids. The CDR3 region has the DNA TGCAGCGTTGGGTCGTTCGGGTCCAATAGCAATCAGCCCCAGCATTTT. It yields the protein CSVGSFGSNSNQPQHF.

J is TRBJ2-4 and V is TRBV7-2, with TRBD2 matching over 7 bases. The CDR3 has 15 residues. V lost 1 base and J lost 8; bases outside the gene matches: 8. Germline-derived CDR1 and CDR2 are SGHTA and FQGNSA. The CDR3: CASSLVSLAADIQYF. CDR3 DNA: TGTGCCAGCAGCTTAGTGAGTCTAGCGGCGGACATTCAGTACTTC.

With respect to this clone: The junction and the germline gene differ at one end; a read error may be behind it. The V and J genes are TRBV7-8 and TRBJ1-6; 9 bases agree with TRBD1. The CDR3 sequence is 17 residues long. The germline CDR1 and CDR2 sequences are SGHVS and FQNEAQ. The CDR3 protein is CASSPRGGQGNNSPFHF. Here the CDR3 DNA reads TGTGCCAGCAGCCCCAGGGGGGGACAGGGAAATAATTCACCCTTCCACTTT. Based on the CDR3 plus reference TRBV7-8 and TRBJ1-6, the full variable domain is GAGVSQSPRYKVAKRGQDVALRCDPISGHVSLFWYQQALGQGPEFLTYFQNEAQLDKSGLPSDRFFAERPEGSVSTLKIQRTQQEDSAVYLCASSPRGGQGNNSPFHFGNGTRLTVT.

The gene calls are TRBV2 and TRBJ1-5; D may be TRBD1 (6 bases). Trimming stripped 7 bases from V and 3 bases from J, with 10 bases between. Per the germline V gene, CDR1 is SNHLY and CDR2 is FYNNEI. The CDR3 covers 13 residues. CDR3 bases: TGTGCCAGCACTCCAGGGGTCAATCAGCCCCAGCATTTT. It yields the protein CASTPGVNQPQHF. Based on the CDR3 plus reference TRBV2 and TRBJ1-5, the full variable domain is EPEVTQTPSHQVTQMGQEVILRCVPISNHLYFYWYRQILGQKVEFLVSFYNNEISEKSEIFDDQFSVERPDGSNFTLKIRSTKLEDSAMYFCASTPGVNQPQHFGDGTRLSIL.

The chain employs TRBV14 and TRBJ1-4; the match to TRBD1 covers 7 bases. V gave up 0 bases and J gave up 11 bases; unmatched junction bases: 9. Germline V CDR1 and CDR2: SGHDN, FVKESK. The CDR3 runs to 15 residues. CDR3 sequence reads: CASSQDNRGKLKLFF. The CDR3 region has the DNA TGTGCCAGCAGCCAAGATAACAGGGGTAAGCTGAAACTGTTTTTT.